This T cell receptor beta chain was found in a study of shared clonotypes between healthy human individuals. CDR3 length: 17 amino acids. In germline, CDR1 is SGHVS, CDR2 FQNEAQ. With 2 bases clipped from V and 5 bases from J, the junction kept 9 bases outside the gene matches. Naive CD8 cells lacked CD45RO and underwent positive selection for CCR7, leaving out terminally differentiated effector memory CD45RA+ cells. This clone was counted a single time. Only in-frame clones appear in the TCRdb table, and some are missing; sequencing was by immunoSEQ multiplex PCR. The sample has about 820,000 clones, 85% to 95% seen once.

This chain connects TRBV7-8 to TRBJ2-5; 12 bases match TRBD1. The origin of this receptor is a man aged 30 to 39 in good health. The sequenced sample consisted of naive CD8+ T cells sorted from blood. The CDR3 nucleotides read TGTGCCAGCAGCTTATCCGGGGGACAGGGGGCCGTTGAGACCCAGTACTTC. Its protein is CASSLSGGQGAVETQYF.